In its sample, the clone carrying this T cell receptor (beta chain) was seen many times. The antigen is unknown. This entry belongs to a study of spatial heterogeneity in lung cancer. Study as a whole: Sequence detection consistently recorded a greater number of beta-chain than alpha-chain sequences.

TCRdb re-derived calls from the 5' RACE reads in MiXCR, one entry per CDR3 protein. The sample holds 39,000 or so distinct CDR3 sequences, over 9.5% seen once. Findings of the study overall: In blood, ubiquitous expanded tumor TCRs appeared more at resection than follow-up.

The time point: blood at routine non-recurrence follow-up after resection. The sample in question was PBMCs, obtained at follow-up. The receptor was isolated from a female donor with early-stage non-small cell lung cancer.

The CDR3 reads CASSSLRDREIYGYTF. CDR3 nucleotide sequence: TGTGCCAGCAGTAGCCTCCGGGACAGGGAAATCTATGGCTACACCTTC. This chain connects TRBV28 to TRBJ1-2; 9 bases align to TRBD1. The junction had 11 bases not matched to a gene; V was cut back by 5 bases and J by 4 bases. Germline CDR1 is MDHEN and CDR2 is SYDVKM. The length of the CDR3 is 16 residues.